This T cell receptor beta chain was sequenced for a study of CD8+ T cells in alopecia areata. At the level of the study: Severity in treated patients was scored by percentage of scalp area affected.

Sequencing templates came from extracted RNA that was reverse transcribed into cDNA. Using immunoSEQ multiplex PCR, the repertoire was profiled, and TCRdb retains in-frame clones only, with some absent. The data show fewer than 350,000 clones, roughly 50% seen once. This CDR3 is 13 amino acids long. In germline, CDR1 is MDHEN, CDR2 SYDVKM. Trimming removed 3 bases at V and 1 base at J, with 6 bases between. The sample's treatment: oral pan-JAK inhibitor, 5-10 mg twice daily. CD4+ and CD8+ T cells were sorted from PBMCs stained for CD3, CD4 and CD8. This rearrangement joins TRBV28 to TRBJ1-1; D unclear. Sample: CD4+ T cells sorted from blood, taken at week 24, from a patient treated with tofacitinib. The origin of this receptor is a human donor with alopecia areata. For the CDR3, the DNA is TGTGCCAGCAGTTTGTACGGGAACACTGAAGCTTTCTTT. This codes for CASSLYGNTEAFF.